This TCR beta chain was sequenced in a study of blood T cell repertoires in COVID-19. Study-level information: Donors in the United States, Italy and Spain gave samples during acute or convalescent COVID-19. In each case, the material was cDNA or gDNA derived from T cells, B-cell-depleted T cells, or PBMCs.

Repertoires were generated with immunoSEQ multiplex PCR, while TCRdb's copy carries only in-frame clones and drops some. The sample shows over 80,000 clones, over 90% of them seen only once. The CDR3 consists of 18 residues. Germline loops: CDR1 MGHDK, CDR2 SYGVNS. The ends were cut back, 2 bases at V and 0 bases at J, with 14 bases in the middle. The receptor comes from a man in his sixties with acute or convalescent COVID-19. Input material: peripheral blood. This sequence joins TRBV25-1 and TRBJ1-6, with D maybe TRBD1 (6 bases). The CDR3 loop reads CASSERGGLSSYNSPLHF. In nucleotides, the CDR3 is TGTGCCAGCAGTGAACGCGGGGGGCTGAGCTCCTATAATTCACCCCTCCACTTT.